This T cell receptor (beta chain) was found in a study of vaccination and CD4 T cells after COVID-19. Study-level information: Convalescents were six males and four females, two of them Hispanic. Overlapping spike peptides of SARS-CoV-2, HCoV-NL63, HCoV-OC43 and HCoV-229E were used, and cells were stimulated with them.

Trimming removed 0 bases from V and 1 base from J, with 7 bases in between. This CDR3 spans 14 amino acids. Germline-derived CDR1 and CDR2 are SGHTA and FQGTGA. Described treatment: roughly 10-day PBMC culture with coronavirus spike peptide pools or control peptides (ViraFEST assay). ViraFEST used peptide pools to expand antigen-specific T cells, then sequenced TCRs. Comment on this clonotype: The target antigen is unknown.

Sequenced with the Oncomine TCR Beta short-read assay was DNA taken from cultured CD4+ T cells. Scientists extracted genomic DNA from CD4+ T cells grown in culture. TCRdb processed the PCR reads anew with MiXCR; each CDR3 protein has one entry. The sample lists some 7,000 distinct CDR3 sequences, 45% to 55% seen once, with approximately 24% in the top ten. The J gene is TRBJ2-7, the V gene TRBV7-3; TRBD2 might be the D (5 bases). The material sequenced was CD4+ T cells from blood, cultured in vitro. The source is a human donor who had recovered from COVID-19. The CDR3 DNA reads TGTGCCAGCAGCTTAACCGGGAATTCCTACGAGCAGTACTTC. The encoded protein is CASSLTGNSYEQYF.